This is a list of T cell receptor beta chains from one sample in a study of tumor-infiltrating lymphocytes in primary liver carcinoma. One entry per CDR3 protein results from TCRdb running MiXCR on the multiplex PCR reads. The sample shows about 310,000 distinct CDR3 sequences, roughly 60% of them seen only once. The sample was peripheral blood. The receptors were gathered from a woman aged 30 to 39 with primary liver carcinoma and hepatitis B virus infection. Both conserved end residues are part of each CDR3. Each record gives: D gene, J gene, V gene, clone size, CDR3 DNA, CDR3 protein. A D gene is named only where the DNA matches it firmly. The size field is filled for only some rows; it gives once, few, many or a size class.

d_call: NA; j_call: TRBJ1-5; v_call: TRBV12-3/TRBV12-4; clone_size: NA; cdr3_nt: TGTGCCAATAGCCAGAGTCACGGGCAGCCCCAGCATTTT; cdr3_aa: CANSQSHGQPQHF
d_call: NA; j_call: TRBJ1-1; v_call: TRBV5-1; clone_size: once; cdr3_nt: TGCGCCAACAGCTCTTCAAACACTAAAGCTTTCTTT; cdr3_aa: CANSSSNTKAFF
d_call: NA; j_call: TRBJ2-5; v_call: TRBV11-2; clone_size: NA; cdr3_nt: TGTGCCAGCAGCTTCAAGCTGGGAGTACCGGGAGTGGAGACCCAGTACTTC; cdr3_aa: CASSFKLGVPGVETQYF
d_call: TRBD2; j_call: TRBJ2-2; v_call: TRBV28; clone_size: NA; cdr3_nt: TGTGCCAGCAGTTTTGACCAGGGACTAGCGGACACCGGGGAGCTGTTTTTT; cdr3_aa: CASSFDQGLADTGELFF
d_call: NA; j_call: TRBJ2-3; v_call: TRBV4-3; clone_size: NA; cdr3_nt: TGCGCCAGCAGCAGCTCCCCACGATACACAGATACGCAGTATTTT; cdr3_aa: CASSSSPRYTDTQYF
d_call: NA; j_call: TRBJ1-5; v_call: TRBV12-3/TRBV12-4; clone_size: many; cdr3_nt: TGTGCCAGCAGTACGATATTGGGGCAGCCCCAGCATTTT; cdr3_aa: CASSTILGQPQHF
d_call: TRBD2; j_call: TRBJ2-1; v_call: TRBV11-1; clone_size: many; cdr3_nt: TGTGCCAGCAGCTTGAATCCAACGGGACTAGGTTCTGGTGAGCAGTTCTTC; cdr3_aa: CASSLNPTGLGSGEQFF
d_call: NA; j_call: TRBJ1-1; v_call: TRBV28; clone_size: NA; cdr3_nt: TGTGCCAGCAGTTTTGTAGGGTGGTCTGAAGCTTCCTTT; cdr3_aa: CASSFVGWSEASF
d_call: NA; j_call: TRBJ2-3; v_call: TRBV12-3/TRBV12-4; clone_size: once; cdr3_nt: TGTGCCAGCAGGAAGGAGGATACGCAGTATTTT; cdr3_aa: CASRKEDTQYF
d_call: NA; j_call: TRBJ1-3; v_call: TRBV29-1; clone_size: NA; cdr3_nt: TGCAGCGTTGGGGACAATCTTGGTGGAAACACCATATATTTT; cdr3_aa: CSVGDNLGGNTIYF
d_call: TRBD2; j_call: TRBJ2-7; v_call: TRBV29-1; clone_size: NA; cdr3_nt: TGCAGCGCCCGGGGGGGGGACAACTCCTACGAGCAGTACTTC; cdr3_aa: CSARGGDNSYEQYF
d_call: NA; j_call: TRBJ2-3; v_call: TRBV12-3/TRBV12-4; clone_size: many; cdr3_nt: TGTGCCAGCAGTCCGACGGGAGCCCCCCCAGATACGCAGTATTTT; cdr3_aa: CASSPTGAPPDTQYF
d_call: TRBD2; j_call: TRBJ2-1; v_call: TRBV6-5; clone_size: NA; cdr3_nt: TGTGCCAGCACTTACTCGATGGGACTAGCGAGATCGTACAATGAGCAGTTCTTC; cdr3_aa: CASTYSMGLARSYNEQFF
d_call: TRBD2; j_call: TRBJ2-1; v_call: TRBV29-1; clone_size: many; cdr3_nt: TGCAGCGCCGGGACTAGCGGGACCGGTGAGCAGTTCTTC; cdr3_aa: CSAGTSGTGEQFF
d_call: NA; j_call: TRBJ2-7; v_call: TRBV5-3; clone_size: NA; cdr3_nt: TGTGCCAGAAGCTTGAACGTGCAGTACTTC; cdr3_aa: CARSLNVQYF
d_call: NA; j_call: TRBJ2-6; v_call: TRBV11-2; clone_size: NA; cdr3_nt: TGTGCCAGCAGCTTCCCGATTACCGGGGGCAACGTCCTGACCTTC; cdr3_aa: CASSFPITGGNVLTF
d_call: NA; j_call: TRBJ2-7; v_call: TRBV12-3/TRBV12-4; clone_size: many; cdr3_nt: TGTGCCAGCAGTTTTACGGGGCTCAGGGACGAGCAGTACTTC; cdr3_aa: CASSFTGLRDEQYF
d_call: NA; j_call: TRBJ2-1; v_call: TRBV12-3/TRBV12-4; clone_size: NA; cdr3_nt: TGTGCCAGCAGCCCGTCCGGGATTAGCGGACTTGGGCAGTTCTTC; cdr3_aa: CASSPSGISGLGQFF